This TCR beta chain was obtained from a study of human T cells and chemical hapten exposure. Study overall: The study sensitized with 2% DPC on a 2 cm by 2 cm patch of upper inner arm skin. Study-level findings and limits: TCRs above 1 in 1000 frequency stayed constant with DPC sensitization. Higher patch test scores went with higher counts of PT1 expanded TCRs.

For the library, individual cDNA molecules each received unique molecular identifiers. MiXCR, applied by TCRdb to the RACE reads, yields one record per CDR3 protein. The profile shows 80,000 to 100,000 distinct CDR3 sequences, 11% of them singletons. The time point: patch test 3, about 24 weeks after DPC sensitization. Treatment specified: therapeutic diphenylcyclopropenone sensitization with weekly scalp DPC. This clonotype has ten or more counts. Its antigen is unidentified. V was cut by 3 bases and J by 0 bases, with 9 bases left in between. This CDR3 is 15 amino acids long. Germline-derived CDR1 and CDR2 are KGHSH and LQKENI.

The TCR originated in a young woman with alopecia areata. Some clones in this sample may be carry-over from other donors' samples. The chain uses TRBV18 and TRBJ1-5; D possibly corresponds to TRBD1 (5 bases). Material: whole blood, obtained in connection with sensitization to the hapten diphenylcyclopropenone (DPC). Here the CDR3 reads CASSPGRDSNQPQHF. As DNA, the CDR3 is TGTGCCAGCTCACCCGGCAGGGATAGCAATCAGCCCCAGCATTTT. The full variable domain, with the rest looked up from reference TRBV18 and TRBJ1-5, is NAGVMQNPRHLVRRRGQEARLRCSPMKGHSHVYWYRQLPEEGLKFMVYLQKENIIDESGMPKERFSAEFPKEGPSILRIQQVVRGDSAAYFCASSPGRDSNQPQHFGDGTRLSIL.